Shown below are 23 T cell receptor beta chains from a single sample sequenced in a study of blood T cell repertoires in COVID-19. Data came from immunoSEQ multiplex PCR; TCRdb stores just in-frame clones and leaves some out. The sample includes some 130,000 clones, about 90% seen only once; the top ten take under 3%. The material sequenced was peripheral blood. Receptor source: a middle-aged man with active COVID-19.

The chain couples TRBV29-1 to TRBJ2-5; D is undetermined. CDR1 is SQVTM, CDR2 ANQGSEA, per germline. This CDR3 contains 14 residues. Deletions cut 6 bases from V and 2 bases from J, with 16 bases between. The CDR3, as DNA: TGCAGCGTCCTCCCCCAGGTGCAACAAGAGACCCAGTACTTC. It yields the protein CSVLPQVQQETQYF.

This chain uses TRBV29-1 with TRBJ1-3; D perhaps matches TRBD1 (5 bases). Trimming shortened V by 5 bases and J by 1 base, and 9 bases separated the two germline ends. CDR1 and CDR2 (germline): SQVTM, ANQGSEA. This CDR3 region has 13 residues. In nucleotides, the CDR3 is TGCAGCGTTATGACAGTTTCTGGAAACACCATATATTTT. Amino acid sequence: CSVMTVSGNTIYF.

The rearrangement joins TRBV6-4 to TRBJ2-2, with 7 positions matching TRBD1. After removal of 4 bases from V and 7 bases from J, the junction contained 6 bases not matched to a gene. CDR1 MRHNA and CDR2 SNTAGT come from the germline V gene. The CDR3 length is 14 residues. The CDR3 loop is CASSVGQADGELFF. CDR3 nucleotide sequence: TGTGCCAGCAGTGTAGGACAGGCGGACGGGGAGCTGTTTTTT.

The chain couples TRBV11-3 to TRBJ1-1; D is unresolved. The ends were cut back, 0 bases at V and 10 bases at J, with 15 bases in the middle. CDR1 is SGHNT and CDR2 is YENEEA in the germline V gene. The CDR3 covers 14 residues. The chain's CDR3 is CASSLDGQVDAAFF. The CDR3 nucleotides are TGTGCCAGCAGCTTAGATGGGCAGGTTGATGCAGCTTTCTTT.

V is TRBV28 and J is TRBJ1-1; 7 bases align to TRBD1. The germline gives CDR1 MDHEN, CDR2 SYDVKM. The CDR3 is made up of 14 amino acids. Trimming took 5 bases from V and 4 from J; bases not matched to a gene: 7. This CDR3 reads CASSARGPGTEAFF. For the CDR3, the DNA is TGTGCCAGCAGTGCGAGGGGGCCGGGCACTGAAGCTTTCTTT.

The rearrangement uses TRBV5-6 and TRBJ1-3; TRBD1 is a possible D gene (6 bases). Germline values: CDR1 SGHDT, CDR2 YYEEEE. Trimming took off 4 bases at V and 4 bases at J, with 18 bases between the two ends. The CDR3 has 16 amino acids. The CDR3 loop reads CASSPVGGGRGNTIYF. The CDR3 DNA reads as TGTGCCAGCAGCCCAGTAGGGGGGGGCAGAGGAAACACCATATATTTT.

CDR3 sequence reads: CASSLGLAGLSEQFF. Written as DNA, the CDR3 is TGTGCCAGCAGCCTAGGACTAGCGGGGTTGAGTGAGCAGTTCTTC. The chain employs TRBV11-2 and TRBJ2-1; 12 bases align to TRBD2. The CDR3 is 15 residues long. CDR1 is SGHAT and CDR2 is FQNNGV in the germline V gene. V lost 5 bases to trimming and J lost 9 bases; unmatched junction nucleotides: 8.

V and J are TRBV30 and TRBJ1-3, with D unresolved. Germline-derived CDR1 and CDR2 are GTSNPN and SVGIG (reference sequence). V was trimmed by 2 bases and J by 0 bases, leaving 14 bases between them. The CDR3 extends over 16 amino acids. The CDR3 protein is CAWSSAGGSSGNTIYF. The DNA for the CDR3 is TGTGCCTGGAGTTCGGCGGGAGGCAGCTCTGGAAACACCATATATTTT.

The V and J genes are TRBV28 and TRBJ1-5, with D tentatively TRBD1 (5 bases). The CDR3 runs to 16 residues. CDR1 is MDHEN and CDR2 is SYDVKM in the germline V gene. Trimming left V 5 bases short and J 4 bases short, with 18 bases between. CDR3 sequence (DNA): TGTGCCAGCAGTGACGGGAGGGACCTCCTGAATCAGCCCCAGCATTTT. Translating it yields CASSDGRDLLNQPQHF. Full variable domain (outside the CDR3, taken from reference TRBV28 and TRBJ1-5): DVKVTQSSRYLVKRTGEKVFLECVQDMDHENMFWYRQDPGLGLRLIYFSYDVKMKEKGDIPEGYSVSREKKERFSLILESASTNQTSMYLCASSDGRDLLNQPQHFGDGTRLSIL.

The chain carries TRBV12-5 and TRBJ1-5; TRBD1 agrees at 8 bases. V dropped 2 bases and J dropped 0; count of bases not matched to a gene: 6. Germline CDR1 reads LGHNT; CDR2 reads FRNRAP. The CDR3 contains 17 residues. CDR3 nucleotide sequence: TGTGCTAGTGGTTTGTCCCTGACAGGGGATAGCAATCAGCCCCAGCATTTT. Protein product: CASGLSLTGDSNQPQHF.

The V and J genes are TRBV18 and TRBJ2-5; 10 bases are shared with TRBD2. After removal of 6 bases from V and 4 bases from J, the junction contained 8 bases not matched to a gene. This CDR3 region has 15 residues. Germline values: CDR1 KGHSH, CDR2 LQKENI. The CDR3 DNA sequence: TGTGCCAGCTCTGGACTAGCGGCCCCCCCAGAGACCCAGTACTTC. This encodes CASSGLAAPPETQYF.

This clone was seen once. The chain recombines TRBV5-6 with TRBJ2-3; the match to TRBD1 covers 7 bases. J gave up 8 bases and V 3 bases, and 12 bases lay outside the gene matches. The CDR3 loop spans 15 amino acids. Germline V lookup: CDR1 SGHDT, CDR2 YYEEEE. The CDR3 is CASSSGTALGGTQYF. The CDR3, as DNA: TGTGCCAGCAGCTCGGGGACAGCTCTGGGCGGTACGCAGTATTTT.

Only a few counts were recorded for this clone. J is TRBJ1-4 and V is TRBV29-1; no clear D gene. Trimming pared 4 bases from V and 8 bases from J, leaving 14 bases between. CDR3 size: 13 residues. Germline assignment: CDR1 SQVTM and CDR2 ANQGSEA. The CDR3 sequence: CSVGTTGGEKLFF. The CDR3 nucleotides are TGCAGCGTTGGTACAACGGGAGGGGAAAAACTGTTTTTT.

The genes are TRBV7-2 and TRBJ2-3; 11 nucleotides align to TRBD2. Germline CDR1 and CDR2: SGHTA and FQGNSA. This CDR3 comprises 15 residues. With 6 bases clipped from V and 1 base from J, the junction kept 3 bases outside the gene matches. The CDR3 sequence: CASRRLAGRTDTQYF. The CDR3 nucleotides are TGTGCCAGCAGACGACTAGCGGGACGCACAGATACGCAGTATTTT.

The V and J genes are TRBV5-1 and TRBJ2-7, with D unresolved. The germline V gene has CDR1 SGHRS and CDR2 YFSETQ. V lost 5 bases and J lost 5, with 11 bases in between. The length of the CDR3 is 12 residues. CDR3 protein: CASREALDEQYF. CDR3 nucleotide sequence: TGCGCCAGCAGAGAGGCCTTGGACGAGCAGTACTTC.

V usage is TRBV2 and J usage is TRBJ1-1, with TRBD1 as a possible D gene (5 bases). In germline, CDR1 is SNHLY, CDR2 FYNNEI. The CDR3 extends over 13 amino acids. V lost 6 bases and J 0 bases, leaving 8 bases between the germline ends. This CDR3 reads CASSNRLNTEAFF. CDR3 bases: TGTGCCAGCAGCAACAGGTTGAACACTGAAGCTTTCTTT.

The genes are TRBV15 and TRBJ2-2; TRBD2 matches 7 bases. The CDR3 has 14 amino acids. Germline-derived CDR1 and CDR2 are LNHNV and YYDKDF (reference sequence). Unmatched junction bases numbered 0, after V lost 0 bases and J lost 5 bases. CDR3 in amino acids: CATSREGGTGELFF. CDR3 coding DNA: TGTGCCACCAGCAGAGAGGGGGGGACCGGGGAGCTGTTTTTT.

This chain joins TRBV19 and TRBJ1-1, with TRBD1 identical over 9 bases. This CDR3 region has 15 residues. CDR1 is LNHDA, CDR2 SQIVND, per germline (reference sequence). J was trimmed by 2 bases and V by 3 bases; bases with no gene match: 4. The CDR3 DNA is TGTGCCAGTAGTATCCCGGGACAGGGTAACACTGAAGCTTTCTTT. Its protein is CASSIPGQGNTEAFF.

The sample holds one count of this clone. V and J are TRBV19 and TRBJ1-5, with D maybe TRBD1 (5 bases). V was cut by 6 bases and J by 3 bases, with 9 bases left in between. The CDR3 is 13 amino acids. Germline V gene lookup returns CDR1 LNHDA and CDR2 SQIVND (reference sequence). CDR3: CASSQDTNQPQHF. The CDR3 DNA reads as TGTGCCAGTAGCCAGGACACCAATCAGCCCCAGCATTTT.

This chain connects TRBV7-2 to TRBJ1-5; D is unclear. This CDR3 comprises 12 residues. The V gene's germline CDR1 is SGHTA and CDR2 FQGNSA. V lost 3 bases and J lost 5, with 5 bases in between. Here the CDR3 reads CASSFSDQPQHF. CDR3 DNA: TGTGCCAGCAGCTTCAGTGATCAGCCCCAGCATTTT.

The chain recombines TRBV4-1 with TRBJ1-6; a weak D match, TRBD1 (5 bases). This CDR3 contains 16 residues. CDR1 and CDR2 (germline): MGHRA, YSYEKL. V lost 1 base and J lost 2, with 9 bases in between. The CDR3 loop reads CASSQGATAYNSPLHF. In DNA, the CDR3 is TGCGCCAGCAGCCAAGGGGCGACAGCCTATAATTCACCCCTCCACTTT.

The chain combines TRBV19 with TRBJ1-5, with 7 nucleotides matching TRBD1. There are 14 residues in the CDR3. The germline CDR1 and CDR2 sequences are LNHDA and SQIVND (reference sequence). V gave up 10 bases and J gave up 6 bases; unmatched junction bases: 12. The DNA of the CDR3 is TGTGCCACCGACGCAGGGGGTAAGAGTCAGCCCCAGCATTTT. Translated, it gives CATDAGGKSQPQHF.

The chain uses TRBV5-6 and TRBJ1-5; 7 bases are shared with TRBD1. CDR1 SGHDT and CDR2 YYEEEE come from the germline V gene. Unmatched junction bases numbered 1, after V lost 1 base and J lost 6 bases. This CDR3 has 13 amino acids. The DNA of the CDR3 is TGTGCCAGCAGCTTGACAGGGGCTCAGCCCCAGCATTTT. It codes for CASSLTGAQPQHF.